Shown below are 22 T cell receptor beta chains from a single sample sequenced in a study of blood T cell repertoires in COVID-19. Produced via immunoSEQ multiplex PCR; TCRdb's table is partial and in-frame only. The table records some 180,000 clones, 82% of them present only once. Sequencing was carried out using PBMCs or T cells enriched from blood (not recorded which). Source of these receptors: a woman between 55 and 75 years old with acute COVID-19.

The gene calls are TRBV7-9 and TRBJ1-2, with TRBD1 matching 8 bases. The ends lost 1 base at V and 8 bases at J; junction bases unmatched: 9. CDR1 and CDR2 (germline): SEHNR, FQNEAQ (reference sequence). The CDR3 runs 15 residues. The CDR3, as DNA: TGTGCCAGCAGCTTAGGATCTCAGGGGGCGAAGGGCTACACCTTC. Protein: CASSLGSQGAKGYTF.

The chain combines TRBV3-1 (or the pseudogene TRBV3-2) with TRBJ2-1; D is perhaps TRBD2 (7 bases). From germline, CDR1 is LGHDT and CDR2 YNNKEL (reference sequence). The CDR3 has 14 residues. With 4 bases removed from V and 4 bases from J, the gap between germline ends came to 11 bases. The CDR3 region is CASSRGGAYNEQFF. The CDR3 coding sequence is TGTGCCAGCAGCCGTGGGGGGGCTTACAATGAGCAGTTCTTC.

The rearrangement joins TRBV4-3 to TRBJ1-3; D possibly corresponds to TRBD1 (6 bases). The CDR3 runs 16 residues. The ends were cut back, 4 bases at V and 0 bases at J, with 13 bases in the middle. The germline CDR1 and CDR2 sequences are LGHNA and YSLEER. The CDR3 spells CASSPTTGSSGNTIYF. The CDR3 nucleotides read TGCGCCAGCAGCCCCACAACAGGGAGCTCTGGAAACACCATATATTTT.

The chain recombines TRBV9 with TRBJ2-1; 7 nucleotides match TRBD2. V was clipped by 4 bases and J by 1 base; unmatched bases: 11. In germline, CDR1 is SGDLS, CDR2 YYNGEE. This CDR3 is built from 17 residues. The CDR3 nucleotides are TGTGCCAGCAGCCGGGGTGGCGGGAGACTTTCCTACAATGAGCAGTTCTTC. The encoded protein is CASSRGGGRLSYNEQFF.

Note on this clone: At one boundary the junction diverges from the germline segment, which might be a read error. The CDR3 spells CASSFQIDRGRDF. CDR3 nucleotides: TGTGCCAGCAGTTTTCAAATCGACAGGGGGCGAGACTTC. The chain combines TRBV28 with TRBJ2-5; TRBD1 agrees at 10 bases. Germline V lookup: CDR1 MDHEN, CDR2 SYDVKM. CDR3 length equals 13 residues.

The chain combines TRBV10-1 with TRBJ2-3, with 8 bases identical to TRBD1. Germline CDR1 and CDR2: WNHNN and SYGVQD (reference sequence). The CDR3 is 13 residues long. The J segment lost 5 bases and the V segment lost 6 bases, leaving 4 bases of the junction unmatched. The CDR3 nucleotides are TGCGCCAGCAGGAGGACAGGGCAAGATACGCAGTATTTT. Translation gives CASRRTGQDTQYF.

V gene TRBV7-9 combines with J gene TRBJ1-1, with D tentatively TRBD1 (6 bases). Germline CDR1 is SEHNR and CDR2 is FQNEAQ (reference sequence). With 4 bases removed from V and 4 bases from J, the gap between germline ends came to 10 bases. The CDR3 is 13 amino acids. The CDR3 region has the DNA TGTGCCAGCAGCTCCCAGGGGAGCACTGAAGCTTTCTTT. Its translation: CASSSQGSTEAFF.

The chain joins TRBV10-2 to TRBJ1-1; D call uncertain. The CDR3 spans 13 residues. V was trimmed by 0 bases and J by 11 bases, leaving 13 bases between them. Germline V gene lookup returns CDR1 WSHSY and CDR2 SAAADI. CDR3 nucleotide sequence: TGCGCCAGCAGTGAGTCGACTGGCAGTAATGCTTTCTTT. Protein sequence: CASSESTGSNAFF.

The J gene is TRBJ2-1, the V gene TRBV9, with D unclear. Germline V lookup: CDR1 SGDLS, CDR2 YYNGEE. Trimming took 0 bases from V and 6 from J, leaving 10 bases between them. The CDR3 sequence is 14 residues long. The DNA of the CDR3 is TGTGCCAGCAGCGTAGGTGGTCTAAGCAATGAGCAGTTCTTC. It is translated as CASSVGGLSNEQFF.

V and J are TRBV11-2 and TRBJ1-1; D is unresolved. Trimming shortened V by 5 bases and J by 0 bases, and 7 bases separated the two germline ends. This CDR3 region has 13 residues. Germline values: CDR1 SGHAT, CDR2 FQNNGV. The CDR3 bases are TGTGCCAGCAGCATGCAGATGAACACTGAAGCTTTCTTT. It codes for CASSMQMNTEAFF.

The chain is built from TRBV7-2 and TRBJ1-2; D might be TRBD1 (5 bases). Trimming stripped 0 bases from V and 4 bases from J, with 6 bases between. This CDR3 has 13 residues. The V gene's germline CDR1 is SGHTA and CDR2 FQGNSA. DNA for the CDR3: TGTGCCAGCAGCTTAGCAGGGGTCTATGGCTACACCTTC. Amino acids: CASSLAGVYGYTF.

This clone appeared a single time. V usage is TRBV4-2 and J usage is TRBJ1-1; 7 bases are a match to TRBD1. The ends lost 4 bases at V and 1 base at J; junction bases unmatched: 12. Germline CDR1 reads LGHNA; CDR2 reads YNFKEQ. CDR3 length: 17 amino acids. The CDR3 DNA reads as TGTGCCAGCAGCCTCCCAGACGGACAGGTGACGAACACTGAAGCTTTCTTT. Translating gives CASSLPDGQVTNTEAFF.

The rearrangement uses TRBV30 and TRBJ1-1, with D tentatively TRBD1 (6 bases). CDR1 and CDR2 (germline): GTSNPN, SVGIG (reference sequence). V was cut by 3 bases and J by 9 bases, with 17 bases left in between. The CDR3 totals 13 residues. CDR3 nucleotide sequence: TGTGCCTGGAGGGGCGAAGGGGGTCGGAAAGCTTTCTTT. Residues: CAWRGEGGRKAFF.

The chain has TRBV10-2 and TRBJ2-3; weak D call: TRBD2 (6 bases). CDR3 length: 11 amino acids. Looked up from germline, CDR1 is WSHSY and CDR2 is SAAADI. The germline V and J ends were trimmed by 8 bases and 3 bases, with 6 bases remaining between them. The CDR3 DNA reads as TGCGCCAGCGGGAGGACAGATACGCAGTATTTT. Translated: CASGRTDTQYF.

The chain is built from TRBV19 and TRBJ1-1; 7 bases map to TRBD1. J gave up 10 bases and V 5 bases, and 13 bases lay outside the gene matches. This CDR3 contains 14 residues. CDR1 is LNHDA and CDR2 is SQIVND in the germline V gene (reference sequence). Here the CDR3 reads CASSSDRPTGRAFF. In DNA, the CDR3 is TGTGCCAGTAGTTCCGATCGGCCGACAGGGCGAGCTTTCTTT.

CDR3 residues: CASTGFLNQPQHF. The CDR3 bases are TGTGCCAGCACGGGATTCCTCAATCAGCCCCAGCATTTT. This chain links TRBV19 with TRBJ1-5; unclear D gene. Germline V gene data show CDR1 as LNHDA and CDR2 as SQIVND (reference sequence). The CDR3 is made up of 13 amino acids. V dropped 9 bases and J dropped 3 bases, with 12 bases sitting between them. The entire variable domain, with the rest obtained from reference TRBV19 and TRBJ1-5, is as follows: DGGITQSPKYLFRKEGQNVTLSCEQNLNHDAMYWYRQDPGQGLRLIYYSQIVNDFQKGDIAEGYSVSREKKESFPLTVTSAQKNPTAFYLCASTGFLNQPQHFGDGTRLSIL.

This clone turned up a few times. This chain links TRBV4-3 with TRBJ1-6; 7 nucleotides align to TRBD1. This CDR3 comprises 15 residues. After removal of 0 bases from V and 7 bases from J, the junction contained 3 bases not matched to a gene. Germline CDR1 and CDR2: LGHNA and YSLEER. CDR3 sequence (DNA): TGCGCCAGCAGCCAAGACGGGACAGCGAATTCACCCCTCCACTTT. Its protein is CASSQDGTANSPLHF.

This clone has more than one count but fewer than ten. The V and J genes are TRBV5-5 and TRBJ1-2; tentative D call: TRBD1 (6 bases). The CDR3 runs 12 residues. Germline CDR1 is SGHKS and CDR2 is YYEKEE (reference sequence). Trimming took 0 bases from V and 6 from J, leaving 6 bases between them. The CDR3 nucleotides read TGTGCCAGCAGCTTGGACAGGGATGGCTACACCTTC. It specifies CASSLDRDGYTF.

The V and J genes are TRBV5-1 and TRBJ1-3; 8 bases line up with TRBD1. Germline V CDR1 and CDR2: SGHRS, YFSETQ. The length of the CDR3 is 17 residues. V shed 4 bases, J shed 2 bases, and the junction held 11 bases outside the gene matches. CDR3 amino acids: CASSRIGGQATGNTIYF. The CDR3 DNA reads as TGCGCCAGCAGCCGCATCGGGGGACAGGCTACTGGAAACACCATATATTTT.

The V gene is TRBV10-1, the J gene TRBJ2-7; the D gene is possibly TRBD1 (6 bases). The length of the CDR3 is 15 residues. Trimming removed 1 base at V and 1 base at J, with 11 bases between. CDR1 is WNHNN, CDR2 SYGVQD, per germline (reference sequence). The CDR3: CASSEYRVVSYEQYF. CDR3 DNA sequence: TGCGCCAGCAGTGAGTACAGGGTTGTGTCCTACGAGCAGTACTTC.

The chain employs TRBV30 and TRBJ2-7; TRBD2 agrees at 7 bases. Germline loops: CDR1 GTSNPN, CDR2 SVGIG (reference sequence). This CDR3 is built from 13 residues. Trimming cost V 5 bases and J 3 bases; bases outside gene matches: 7. The CDR3, as DNA: TGTGCCTGGGGAACCGGGACTATCTACGAGCAGTACTTC. Translating it yields CAWGTGTIYEQYF.

The V and J genes are TRBV11-3 and TRBJ2-7, with 10 nucleotides matching TRBD1. With V trimmed by 1 base and J by 1 base, 1 base remained unmatched. The length of the CDR3 is 15 residues. Germline CDR1 SGHNT, CDR2 YENEEA. CDR3 DNA sequence: TGTGCCAGCAGCTTAGGGACAGGGGGTTCCTACGAGCAGTACTTC. Amino acids: CASSLGTGGSYEQYF.